The rows below give T cell receptor beta chains drawn from one sample of a study of T cell responses to AZD1222 COVID-19 vaccine. Method: immunoSEQ multiplex PCR; TCRdb's copy keeps in-frame clones and lacks some. The repertoire holds 90,000 to 120,000 clones, approximately 90% seen once, with roughly 6.2% in the top ten. The sample here was peripheral blood, taken 28 days after the second AZD1222 dose. The receptor source for this set is an adult who received the AZD1222 COVID-19 vaccine. The CDR3 runs from the conserved cysteine through the conserved F or W. Each record gives: J gene, V gene, D gene, clone size, CDR3 protein, CDR3 DNA. The D gene is left open where the match is weak. Clone size is stated in some rows and not others, as once, few, many or a class when expanded.

TRBJ2-1 TRBV12-3/TRBV12-4 - - CASQNVTGNEQFF TGTGCCAGCCAAAACGTAACAGGCAATGAGCAGTTCTTC
TRBJ2-7 TRBV29-1 - - CSVLIAGHLYEQYF TGCAGCGTCCTAATAGCAGGACACCTCTACGAGCAGTACTTC
TRBJ1-1 TRBV13 - once CASTAPGPTEAFF TGTGCCAGCACCGCTCCAGGGCCCACTGAAGCTTTCTTT
TRBJ1-5 TRBV6-5 TRBD1 - CASSHRGTANQPQHF TGTGCCAGCAGCCATCGGGGGACAGCAAATCAGCCCCAGCATTTT
TRBJ2-2 TRBV21-1 - - CASSKDRGEGLNGKELFF TGTGCCAGCAGCAAAGACAGGGGGGAAGGGCTAAACGGGAAGGAGCTGTTTTTT
TRBJ1-6 TRBV5-1 - - CASSAKGGAGNSPLHF TGCGCCAGCAGCGCAAAGGGGGGTGCGGGGAATTCACCCCTCCACTTT
TRBJ2-3 TRBV18 TRBD2 - CASSPVAAGVTDTQYF TGTGCCAGCTCACCAGTCGCAGCGGGAGTCACAGATACGCAGTATTTT
TRBJ2-3 TRBV13 TRBD2 - CASSRPSGGQDTQYF TGTGCCAGCAGCCGTCCTAGCGGGGGTCAGGATACGCAGTATTTT
TRBJ2-3 TRBV4-2 TRBD2 - CASSQGGYWEGTDTQYF TGTGCCAGCAGCCAGGGGGGGTATTGGGAAGGCACAGATACGCAGTATTTT
TRBJ1-6 TRBV10-1 - - CASSEGSYNSPLHF TGCGCCAGCAGCGAAGGCTCCTATAATTCACCCCTCCACTTT
TRBJ2-3 TRBV11-2 TRBD2 - CASSLPSGGLDTQYF TGTGCCAGCAGCCTGCCCAGCGGGGGGTTAGATACGCAGTATTTT
TRBJ1-1 TRBV3-1/TRBV3-2 - - CASSQDLSWRTVNTEAFF TGTGCCAGCAGCCAAGATCTTTCGTGGAGGACGGTGAACACTGAAGCTTTCTTT
TRBJ2-7 TRBV9 TRBD2 - CASSVGLVGREQYF TGTGCCAGCAGCGTGGGACTAGTGGGCCGCGAGCAGTACTTC
TRBJ2-7 TRBV7-2 - - CASSRQRNGVYEQYF TGTGCCAGCAGCAGACAGCGGAACGGGGTCTACGAGCAGTACTTC
TRBJ2-7 TRBV24-1 - - CATMKKDSIYEQYF TGTGCCACCATGAAAAAGGACTCCATCTACGAGCAGTACTTC
TRBJ1-6 TRBV5-6 - - CASSSPGGLYNSPLHF TGTGCCAGCAGCTCCCCAGGTGGGCTCTATAATTCACCCCTCCACTTT
TRBJ2-1 TRBV29-1 TRBD2 - CSVEGGPANEQFF TGCAGCGTTGAGGGAGGGCCAGCGAATGAGCAGTTCTTC
TRBJ2-7 TRBV27 TRBD2 - CASSDGTSGFYEQYF TGTGCCAGCAGTGACGGGACTAGCGGCTTTTACGAGCAGTACTTC
TRBJ2-1 TRBV19 TRBD2 - CASCVLAGVREQFF TGTGCCAGTTGTGTCCTAGCGGGAGTGCGGGAGCAGTTCTTC
TRBJ2-7 TRBV4-3 TRBD2 - CASRAGTSGSYEQYF TGCGCCAGCAGAGCCGGGACTAGCGGATCCTACGAGCAGTACTTC
TRBJ2-7 TRBV2 - - CASREGRATYEQYF TGTGCCAGCAGGGAGGGACGGGCTACCTACGAGCAGTACTTC
TRBJ1-5 TRBV7-2 - few CASSKRSNQPQHF TGTGCCAGCAGCAAGAGGAGCAATCAGCCCCAGCATTTT
TRBJ1-6 TRBV3-1/TRBV3-2 - - CASSQDETAYNSPLHF TGTGCCAGCAGCCAAGACGAGACAGCGTATAATTCACCCCTCCACTTT
TRBJ2-1 TRBV10-1 - - CASSVRLDQTANEQFF TGCGCCAGCAGTGTACGACTGGACCAGACGGCGAATGAGCAGTTCTTC
TRBJ1-2 TRBV6-2/TRBV6-3 - - CASSYSTTYGYTF TGTGCCAGCAGTTACTCGACTACCTATGGCTACACCTTC